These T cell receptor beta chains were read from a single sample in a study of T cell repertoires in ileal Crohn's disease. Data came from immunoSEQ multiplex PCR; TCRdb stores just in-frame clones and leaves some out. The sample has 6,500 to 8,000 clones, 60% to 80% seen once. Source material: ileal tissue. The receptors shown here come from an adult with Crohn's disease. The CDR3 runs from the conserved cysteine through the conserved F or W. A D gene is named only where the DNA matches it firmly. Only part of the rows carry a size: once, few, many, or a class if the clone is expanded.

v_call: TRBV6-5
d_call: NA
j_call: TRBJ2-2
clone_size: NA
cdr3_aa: CASSSPTGRTGELFF
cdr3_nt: TGTGCCAGCAGTTCCCCGACAGGGAGGACCGGGGAGCTGTTTTTT

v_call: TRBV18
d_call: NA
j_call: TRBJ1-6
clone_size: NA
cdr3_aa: CASSPYREDSPLHF
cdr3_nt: TGTGCCAGCTCACCTTACAGGGAAGATTCACCCCTCCACTTT

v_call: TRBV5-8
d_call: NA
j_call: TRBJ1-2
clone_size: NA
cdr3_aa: CASSDRDSYGYTF
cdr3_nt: TGTGCCAGCAGTGATCGTGACAGCTATGGCTACACCTTC

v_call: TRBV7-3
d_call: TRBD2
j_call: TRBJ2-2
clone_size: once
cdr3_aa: CASRTSGEQANTGELFF
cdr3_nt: TGTGCCAGCAGGACTAGCGGGGAGCAGGCGAACACCGGGGAGCTGTTTTTT

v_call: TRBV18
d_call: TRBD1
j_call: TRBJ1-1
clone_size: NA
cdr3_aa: CASSPRQGDSAEAFF
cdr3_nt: TGTGCCAGCTCGCCGCGACAGGGCGATTCGGCTGAAGCTTTCTTT

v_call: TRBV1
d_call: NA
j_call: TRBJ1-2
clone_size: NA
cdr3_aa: CTSSPDRDGKNGYTF
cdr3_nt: TGCACCAGCAGCCCGGACAGGGACGGGAAAAATGGCTACACCTTC

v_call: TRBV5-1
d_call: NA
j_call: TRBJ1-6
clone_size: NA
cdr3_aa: CASSGLGDSPLHF
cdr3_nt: TGCGCCAGCAGTGGGCTTGGCGATTCACCCCTCCACTTT

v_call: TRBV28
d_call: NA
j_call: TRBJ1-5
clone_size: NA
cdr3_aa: CASSLKQPNQPQHF
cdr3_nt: TGTGCCAGCAGTTTGAAACAGCCCAATCAGCCCCAGCATTTT

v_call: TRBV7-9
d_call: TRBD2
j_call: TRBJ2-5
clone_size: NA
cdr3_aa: CASSPGQRGSEETQYF
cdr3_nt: TGTGCCAGCAGCCCCGGGCAGCGGGGTTCGGAAGAGACCCAGTACTTC

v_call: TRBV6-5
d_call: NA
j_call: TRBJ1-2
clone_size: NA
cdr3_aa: CASSLRGSMVGGYTF
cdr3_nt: TGTGCCAGCAGTCTACGGGGGTCTATGGTCGGGGGCTACACCTTC

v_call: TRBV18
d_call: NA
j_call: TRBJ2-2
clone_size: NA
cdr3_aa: CASSPLMTGGLNTGELFF
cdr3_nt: TGTGCCAGCTCACCACTAATGACAGGAGGATTAAACACCGGGGAGCTGTTTTTT

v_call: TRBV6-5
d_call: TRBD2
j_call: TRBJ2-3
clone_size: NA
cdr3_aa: CASRRGVGDTQYF
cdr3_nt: TGTGCCAGCAGGCGGGGGGTGGGAGATACGCAGTATTTT

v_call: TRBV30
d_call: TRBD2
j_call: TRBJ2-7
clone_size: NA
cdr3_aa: CAWSVPGGNSYEQYF
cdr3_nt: TGTGCCTGGAGTGTCCCGGGGGGGAACTCCTACGAGCAGTACTTC

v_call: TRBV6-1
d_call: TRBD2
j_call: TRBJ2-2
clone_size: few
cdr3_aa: CASSELAGGTGELFF
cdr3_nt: TGTGCCAGCAGTGAACTAGCGGGGGGCACCGGGGAGCTGTTTTTT

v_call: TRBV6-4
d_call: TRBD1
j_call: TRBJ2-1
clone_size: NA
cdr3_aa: CASSTGVINEQFF
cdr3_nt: TGTGCCAGCAGTACAGGGGTGATCAATGAGCAGTTCTTC

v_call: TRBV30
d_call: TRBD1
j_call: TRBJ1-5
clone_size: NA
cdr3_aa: CAWSPRDRVYQPQHF
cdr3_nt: TGTGCCTGGAGCCCCCGGGACAGGGTTTATCAGCCCCAGCATTTT

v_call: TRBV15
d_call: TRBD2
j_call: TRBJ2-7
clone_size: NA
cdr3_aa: CATSTGTSGGADLQYF
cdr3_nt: TGTGCCACCAGCACGGGGACTAGCGGGGGGGCTGACTTGCAGTACTTC

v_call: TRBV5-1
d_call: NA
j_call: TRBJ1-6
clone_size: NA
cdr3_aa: CASSFSGSRSQLHF
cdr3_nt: TGCGCCAGCAGCTTCTCTGGGTCGCGGAGTCAGCTCCACTTT

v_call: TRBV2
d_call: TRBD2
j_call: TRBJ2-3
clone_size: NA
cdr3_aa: CASSVWTSGGVTSTDTQYF
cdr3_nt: TGTGCCAGCAGTGTATGGACTAGCGGGGGGGTCACTAGCACAGATACGCAGTATTTT

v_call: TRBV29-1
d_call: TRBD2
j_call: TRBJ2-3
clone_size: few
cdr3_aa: CSVEPGLGDTQYF
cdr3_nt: TGCAGCGTTGAACCGGGACTAGGGGATACGCAGTATTTT

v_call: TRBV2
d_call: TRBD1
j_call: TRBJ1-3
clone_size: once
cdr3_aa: CASRQGGTFSGNTIYF
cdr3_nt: TGTGCCAGCAGACAGGGGGGCACCTTCTCTGGAAACACCATATATTTT

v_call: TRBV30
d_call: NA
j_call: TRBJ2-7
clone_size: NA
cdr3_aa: CAWTDPRLNEQYF
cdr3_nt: TGTGCCTGGACCGACCCCAGGTTAAACGAGCAGTACTTC

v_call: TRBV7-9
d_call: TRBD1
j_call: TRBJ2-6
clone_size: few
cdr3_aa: CASSLKGQGFAGANVLTF
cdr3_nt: TGTGCCAGCAGCTTAAAGGGACAGGGGTTTGCTGGGGCCAACGTCCTGACTTTC

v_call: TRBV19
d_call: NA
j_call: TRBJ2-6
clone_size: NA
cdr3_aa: CASSTPTSGANVLTF
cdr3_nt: TGTGCCAGTAGTACCCCAACTTCCGGGGCCAACGTCCTGACTTTC

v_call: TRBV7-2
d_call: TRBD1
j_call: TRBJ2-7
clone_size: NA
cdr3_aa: CASSPRTGPYEQYF
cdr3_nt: TGTGCCAGCAGCCCTCGGACAGGGCCCTACGAGCAGTACTTC

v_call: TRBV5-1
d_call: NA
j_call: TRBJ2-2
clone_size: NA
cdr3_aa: CASSLEVNRELFF
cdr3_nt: TGCGCCAGCAGCTTGGAAGTCAACAGGGAGCTGTTTTTT

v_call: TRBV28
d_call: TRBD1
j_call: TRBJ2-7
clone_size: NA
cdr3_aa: CAATGTASYEQYF
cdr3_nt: TGTGCCGCGACCGGGACAGCCTCCTACGAGCAGTACTTC

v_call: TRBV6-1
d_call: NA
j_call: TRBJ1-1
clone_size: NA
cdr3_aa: CASSKTGNTEAFF
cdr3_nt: TGTGCCAGCAGTAAAACAGGGAACACTGAAGCTTTCTTT

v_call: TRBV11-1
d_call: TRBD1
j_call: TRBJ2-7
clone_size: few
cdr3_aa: CASSLASGLKKGAWYEQYF
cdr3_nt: TGTGCCAGCAGCTTAGCCAGCGGTCTCAAAAAGGGGGCGTGGTACGAGCAGTACTTC

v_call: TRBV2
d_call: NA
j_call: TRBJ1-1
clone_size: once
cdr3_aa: CASILRNGEAFF
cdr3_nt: TGTGCCAGCATCCTCAGGAATGGGGAGGCTTTCTTT

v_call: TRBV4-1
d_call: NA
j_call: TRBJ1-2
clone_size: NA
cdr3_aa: CASSQIVSTGGYTF
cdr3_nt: TGCGCCAGCAGCCAAATCGTATCGACGGGAGGCTACACCTTC

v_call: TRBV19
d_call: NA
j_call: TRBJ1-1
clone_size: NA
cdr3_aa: CASSFGGRNGNTEAFF
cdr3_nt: TGTGCCAGTAGTTTCGGGGGGCGTAACGGTAACACTGAAGCTTTCTTT

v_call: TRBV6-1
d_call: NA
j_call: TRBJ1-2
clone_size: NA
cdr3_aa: CASGGPGVPYGYTF
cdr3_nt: TGTGCCAGCGGAGGGCCAGGAGTCCCCTATGGCTACACCTTC

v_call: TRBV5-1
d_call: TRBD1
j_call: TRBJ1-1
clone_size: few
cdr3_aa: CASSLTGVTEAFF
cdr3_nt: TGCGCCAGCAGCTTGACAGGGGTGACTGAAGCTTTCTTT

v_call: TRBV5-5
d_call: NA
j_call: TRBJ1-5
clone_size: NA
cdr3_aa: CASSLDSGLNQPQHF
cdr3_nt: TGTGCCAGCAGCTTGGACTCAGGGTTGAATCAGCCCCAGCATTTT

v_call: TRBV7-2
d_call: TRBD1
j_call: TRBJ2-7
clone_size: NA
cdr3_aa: CASSWTGGTYEQYF
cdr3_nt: TGTGCCAGCAGCTGGACAGGGGGTACCTACGAGCAGTACTTC

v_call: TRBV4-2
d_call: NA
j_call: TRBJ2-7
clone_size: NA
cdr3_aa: CASSQGILAGEQYF
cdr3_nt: TGTGCCAGCAGCCAAGGTATACTAGCCGGCGAGCAGTACTTC